The table lists the clone carrying this TCR beta chain with a count of one. The sample belongs to a study of blood T cell repertoires in COVID-19. Sequencing was performed with immunoSEQ multiplex PCR; in TCRdb, only in-frame clones are kept and a portion is missing. The data hold about 83,000 clones, with around 86% observed a single time. The ends were cut back, 9 bases at V and 4 bases at J, with 16 bases in the middle. Germline CDR1 reads LNHDA; CDR2 reads SQIVND (reference sequence). The CDR3 loop spans 13 amino acids. This TCR was recovered from a man aged 45-65 years with active COVID-19. Sequenced material: peripheral blood. The gene calls are TRBV19 and TRBJ2-7; D unclear. Here the CDR3 DNA reads TGTGCCAGAACGAACCCTCCCGAGTACGAGCAGTACTTC. Its translation is CARTNPPEYEQYF. The whole variable domain, filled in from reference TRBV19 and TRBJ2-7, reads DGGITQSPKYLFRKEGQNVTLSCEQNLNHDAMYWYRQDPGQGLRLIYYSQIVNDFQKGDIAEGYSVSREKKESFPLTVTSAQKNPTAFYLCARTNPPEYEQYFGPGTRLTVT.